This T cell receptor beta chain derives from a study of spatial heterogeneity in lung cancer. Using its own MiXCR run on the 5' RACE reads, TCRdb lists one record per CDR3 protein. The sample yields roughly 80,000 distinct CDR3 sequences, roughly an eighth seen once. General study results and limits: Circulating ubiquitous expanded tumor TCRs were observed more frequently at resection than at follow-up.

Germline loops: CDR1 DFQATT, CDR2 SNEGSKA (reference sequence). The CDR3 extends over 17 amino acids. V lost 0 bases and J 0 bases, leaving 15 bases between the germline ends. For this clonotype: Its cognate antigen is unknown.

Time point in this sample: sample taken at primary tumor resection. Whole RNA obtained from tumor, nontumor lung or frozen PBMC underwent sequencing without sorting. The donor group consisted of roughly 76 patients who had untreated, early-stage non-small cell lung cancer. This chain uses TRBV20-1 with TRBJ1-5; D is unclear. The receptor's source is a male donor with early-stage non-small cell lung cancer. The sequenced sample was PBMCs, obtained at surgery. CDR3 bases: TGCAGTGCTAGAGATCCCAACAGCCAGAATAGCAATCAGCCCCAGCATTTT. This gives the protein CSARDPNSQNSNQPQHF.